This TCR beta chain was recovered during a study of blood T cell repertoires in COVID-19. Looking at the study overall: The samples span acute and convalescent COVID-19 from the United States, Italy and Spain. PBMCs, B-cell-depleted T cells, or T cells provided the cDNA or gDNA that made up the material.

Germline CDR1 reads MNHEY; CDR2 reads SVGAGI. Trimming removed 4 bases from V and 0 bases from J; junction bases left unmatched: 3. This CDR3 region has 15 residues. In the original analysis: Nucleated cell number was recorded as an estimate derived from reference gene primer amplification. Clones were read by immunoSEQ multiplex PCR, and TCRdb kept only the in-frame ones, dropping some. For V, J and clone size, that table is used; D and trimming come from the DNA. Of about 140,000 clones in the sample, approximately 85% are singletons; the top ten hold about 4.3%. Sequenced input: peripheral blood. The source is a woman of 80 years or more with acute or convalescent COVID-19. The chain has TRBV6-5 and TRBJ2-1; 7 nucleotides match TRBD2. The CDR3 DNA follows: TGTGCCAGCAGTTGGGGACTAATCTCCTACAATGAGCAGTTCTTC. It specifies CASSWGLISYNEQFF.